The clone carrying this T cell receptor beta chain appeared a few times. This entry comes from a study of blood T cell repertoires in COVID-19. Study details: The study drew acute and convalescent COVID-19 samples from the United States, Italy and Spain. The analysed material was cDNA or gDNA that came from T cells, B-cell-depleted T cells, or PBMCs.

CDR1 and CDR2 (germline): MNHEY, SMNVEV (reference sequence). The CDR3 sequence is 15 residues long. Trimming stripped 9 bases from V and 2 bases from J, with 19 bases between. Authors' processing steps: Reference gene primer amplification gave estimated nucleated cell counts. Method: immunoSEQ multiplex PCR; TCRdb's copy keeps in-frame clones and lacks some. V and J calls and clone size are as listed in that table; D and trimming were resolved from the DNA. The sample holds about 180,000 clones, roughly 80% seen once. Enrolled during active infection, Seattle patients were then followed longitudinally.

The sequencing sample was made of peripheral blood. J is TRBJ1-2 and V is TRBV27, with a tentative D call TRBD1 (5 bases). This clonotype was sampled from a woman aged 70-85 years with COVID-19, enrolled during active disease. CDR3 sequence reads: CASTSLGAKNYGYTF. The CDR3 DNA reads TGTGCCAGTACCTCCCTTGGGGCGAAGAACTATGGCTACACCTTC.